A single sample gave rise to the 20 T cell receptor beta chains below, sequenced in a study of cytomegalovirus exposure and HLA in healthy donors (dated by TCRdb to 2015 to 2018). To prepare the library, the immunoSEQ multiplex PCR assay was applied. A mixture of 60 forward primers for TCR Vbeta segments and 13 reverse primers for TCR Jbeta segments was used in the multiplex PCR. TCRdb took over this immuneACCESS table, retaining in-frame rearrangements with V and J assigned. Such tables are incomplete; in checked studies, under half of the missing clones stem from an unresolved V gene, and the remainder is unexplained. Within this sample are some 150,000 clones, with roughly 82% of them counted one time only. Of the sample, roughly 10% is held by the ten largest clones. Sequenced sample: PBMCs. These receptors were collected from a man aged 50-60 years in good health and CMV-seropositive.

This sequence joins TRBV9 and TRBJ2-1, with D possibly being TRBD2 (6 bases). Germline values: CDR1 SGDLS, CDR2 YYNGEE. This CDR3 is 14 amino acids long. V lost 2 bases to trimming and J lost 0 bases, with 6 bases between them. Written as DNA, the CDR3 is TGTGCCAGCAGCGTGCGGGACTCCTACAATGAGCAGTTCTTC. Its protein is CASSVRDSYNEQFF. Combining the CDR3 with reference TRBV9 and TRBJ2-1 gives the whole variable domain DSGVTQTPKHLITATGQRVTLRCSPRSGDLSVYWYQQSLDQGLQFLIQYYNGEERAKGNILERFSAQQFPDLHSELNLSSLELGDSALYFCASSVRDSYNEQFFGPGTRLTVL.

V and J are TRBV10-3 and TRBJ2-2; 8 bases agree with TRBD2. Trimming cost V 2 bases and J 7 bases; bases outside gene matches: 6. The CDR3 is made up of 15 amino acids. Germline-derived CDR1 and CDR2 are ENHRY and SYGVKD. CDR3 region: CAISEGSGTVGELFF. The CDR3 DNA reads as TGTGCCATCAGTGAGGGTAGCGGGACGGTCGGGGAGCTGTTTTTT.

The chain carries TRBV28 and TRBJ1-2, with unresolved D. CDR1 is MDHEN, CDR2 SYDVKM, per germline. The V end was cut by 10 bases, the J end by 4 bases, with 19 bases between. The CDR3 covers 14 residues. CDR3 protein: CAIEEPSFPYGYTF. CDR3 in DNA: TGTGCCATCGAAGAGCCCTCGTTCCCCTATGGCTACACCTTC.

This clone was counted a single time. The rearrangement uses TRBV5-6 and TRBJ1-2; 8 bases are a match to TRBD1. Germline V CDR1 and CDR2: SGHDT, YYEEEE. V was clipped by 0 bases and J by 4 bases; unmatched bases: 2. The CDR3 covers 14 residues. The DNA for the CDR3 is TGTGCCAGCAGCTTGGGGACAGGGCCCTATGGCTACACCTTC. It is translated as CASSLGTGPYGYTF.

Turning to this clone: Its ends do not fully match the called genes, so a read error is possible. The chain employs TRBV7-9 and TRBJ1-4; a possible D gene is TRBD1 (6 bases). The V gene's germline CDR1 is SEHNR and CDR2 FQNEAQ (reference sequence). CDR3 length: 16 residues. The CDR3 sequence: CSSSVGQLATNEKLFF. CDR3 DNA sequence: TGTTCCAGCAGCGTCGGACAGCTTGCAACTAATGAAAAACTGTTTTTT.

To note about this clone: The sample holds other DNA sequences that translate to the same CDR3. The chain uses TRBV5-1 and TRBJ2-2, with 10 bases aligning to TRBD1. This CDR3 is built from 14 residues. V shed 6 bases, J shed 6 bases, and the junction held 5 bases outside the gene matches. CDR1 is SGHRS and CDR2 is YFSETQ in the germline V gene. The CDR3 coding sequence is TGCGCCAGCACGGGACAGGGGTTTGCCGGGGAGCTGTTTTTT. Translated, it gives CASTGQGFAGELFF. The whole variable domain, filled in from reference TRBV5-1 and TRBJ2-2, reads KAGVTQTPRYLIKTRGQQVTLSCSPISGHRSVSWYQQTPGQGLQFLFEYFSETQRNKGNFPGRFSGRQFSNSRSEMNVSTLELGDSALYLCASTGQGFAGELFFGEGSRLTVL.

The J gene is TRBJ1-5, the V gene TRBV9; D call uncertain. The germline gives CDR1 SGDLS, CDR2 YYNGEE. The CDR3 is made up of 14 amino acids. Trimming shortened V by 0 bases and J by 0 bases, and 4 bases separated the two germline ends. CDR3 protein: CASSVGHSNQPQHF. The CDR3 coding sequence is TGTGCCAGCAGCGTAGGGCATAGCAATCAGCCCCAGCATTTT. The variable domain in full, with the rest retrieved from reference TRBV9 and TRBJ1-5, is DSGVTQTPKHLITATGQRVTLRCSPRSGDLSVYWYQQSLDQGLQFLIQYYNGEERAKGNILERFSAQQFPDLHSELNLSSLELGDSALYFCASSVGHSNQPQHFGDGTRLSIL.

The rearrangement joins TRBV7-2 to TRBJ2-7, with 9 nucleotides matching TRBD1. V shed 7 bases, J shed 0 bases, and the junction held 7 bases outside the gene matches. In germline, CDR1 is SGHTA, CDR2 FQGNSA. CDR3 size: 15 residues. The CDR3 region has the DNA TGTGCCAGCACCGTAACAGGGGGCCCCTCCTACGAGCAGTACTTC. Amino acid sequence: CASTVTGGPSYEQYF.

The chain carries TRBV13 and TRBJ2-5; 10 bases are a match to TRBD1. J gave up 1 base and V 5 bases, and 4 bases lay outside the gene matches. The CDR3 contains 15 residues. Germline V gene sequence: CDR1 PRHDT, CDR2 FYEKMQ (reference sequence). The CDR3 region has the DNA TGTGCCAGCAGCCAAAGGACAGGGGGCCAAGAGACCCAGTACTTC. It encodes CASSQRTGGQETQYF.

The chain joins TRBV29-1 to TRBJ1-2; possible D gene TRBD1, 6 bases. V was shortened by 6 bases and J by 4 bases, with 21 bases between the two germline ends. This CDR3 is built from 15 residues. CDR1 and CDR2 (germline): SQVTM, ANQGSEA. The CDR3 reads CSVALQGPNFYGYTF. For the CDR3, the DNA is TGCAGCGTCGCTTTACAGGGCCCGAATTTCTATGGCTACACCTTC.

The table lists this clone with a few counts. The chain joins TRBV6-4 to TRBJ1-4; TRBD1 matches at 9 bases. V gave up 6 bases and J gave up 10 bases; unmatched junction bases: 6. The germline gives CDR1 MRHNA, CDR2 SNTAGT. CDR3 length: 13 residues. The CDR3 protein is CASSETTGGKLFF. The CDR3 coding sequence is TGTGCCAGCAGCGAAACGACAGGGGGAAAACTGTTTTTT.

In regard to this clone: A much larger clone is a single base away; this may be a read error. The V and J genes are TRBV7-8 and TRBJ2-7, with D hard to call. V lost 5 bases and J 4 bases, leaving 9 bases between the germline ends. CDR3 size: 12 residues. CDR1 and CDR2 from the germline V gene are SGHVS and FQNEAQ. The CDR3, as DNA: TGTGCCAGCAGCCCGGCAGGTTACGAGCAGTACTTC. Amino acids: CASSPAGYEQYF.

The chain has TRBV5-4 and TRBJ2-1; 9 bases line up with TRBD2. CDR1 and CDR2 from the germline V gene are SGHNT and YYREEE (reference sequence). V lost 3 bases, J lost 8 bases, and 15 bases stayed unmatched. The CDR3 has 17 residues. CDR3 nucleotides: TGTGCCAGCAGCTCGGAGATTAGGGGACTAGCAAAAGATGAGCAGTTCTTC. Its protein product is CASSSEIRGLAKDEQFF. The whole variable domain, remainder taken from reference TRBV5-4 and TRBJ2-1, is ETGVTQSPTHLIKTRGQQVTLRCSSQSGHNTVSWYQQALGQGPQFIFQYYREEENGRGNFPPRFSGLQFPNYSSELNVNALELDDSALYLCASSSEIRGLAKDEQFFGPGTRLTVL.

This clone was found a few times. This sequence joins TRBV28 and TRBJ2-1; perhaps TRBD1 as D (6 bases). The V end lost 5 bases, the J end lost 4 bases, and 9 bases lay between the germline ends. CDR1 MDHEN and CDR2 SYDVKM come from the germline V gene. The CDR3 contains 13 residues. The CDR3 region has the DNA TGTGCCAGCAGTCCGACAGGTTACAATGAGCAGTTCTTC. This codes for CASSPTGYNEQFF.

The gene calls are TRBV6-5 and TRBJ2-7, with 10 nucleotides matching TRBD2. CDR1 and CDR2 (germline): MNHEY, SVGAGI. The CDR3 is 15 amino acids. V shed 5 bases and J 4 bases; nucleotides not matched to a gene: 8. In DNA, the CDR3 is TGTGCCAGCAGTCCCGTCTGGACTAGCGGATACGAGCAGTACTTC. This codes for CASSPVWTSGYEQYF.

The V gene is TRBV7-2, the J gene TRBJ2-1, with 8 bases identical to TRBD2. The germline V gene encodes CDR1 SGHTA and CDR2 FQGNSA. This CDR3 contains 16 residues. J was trimmed by 0 bases and V by 4 bases; bases with no gene match: 5. The CDR3 sequence is CASSSISGSSYNEQFF. The CDR3, as DNA: TGTGCCAGCAGCTCCATAAGCGGGAGCTCCTACAATGAGCAGTTCTTC.

The rearrangement joins TRBV5-8 to TRBJ1-6, with D unresolved. The germline V gene has CDR1 SGHTS and CDR2 YDEGEE. V shed 0 bases and J shed 0 bases, with 10 bases lying between them. The CDR3 runs to 17 residues. The CDR3 loop reads CASSLGPISSYNSPLHF. The CDR3 DNA is TGTGCCAGCAGCTTGGGGCCCATCAGCTCCTATAATTCACCCCTCCACTTT.

CDR3 DNA: TGTGCCAGTAGTATAATGGGGCCCCTTGGAAACACCATATATTTT. Translated, it gives CASSIMGPLGNTIYF. The chain combines TRBV19 with TRBJ1-3; tentative D call: TRBD1 (5 bases). Between the trimmed V and J ends, which lost 2 bases and 3 bases, there was a span of 11 bases. Germline CDR1 reads LNHDA; CDR2 reads SQIVND (reference sequence). There are 15 residues in the CDR3.

The chain is built from TRBV9 and TRBJ1-2; TRBD1 matches at 8 bases. Germline V gene sequence: CDR1 SGDLS, CDR2 YYNGEE. J gave up 6 bases and V 6 bases, and 13 bases lay outside the gene matches. The CDR3 totals 15 residues. The DNA of the CDR3 is TGTGCCAGCAAAGCCCCGGACAGGGCGGCGGATGGCTACACCTTC. Amino acids: CASKAPDRAADGYTF.

This sequence joins TRBV4-2 and TRBJ2-1; TRBD2 aligns across 8 bases. The CDR3 contains 18 residues. Germline CDR1 is LGHNA and CDR2 is YNFKEQ. With 4 bases clipped from V and 0 bases from J, the junction kept 11 bases outside the gene matches. The CDR3 sequence: CASSREQRGGTSYNEQFF. For the CDR3, the DNA is TGTGCCAGCAGCCGGGAGCAGCGCGGGGGGACCTCCTACAATGAGCAGTTCTTC.